The rows below give T cell receptor beta chains drawn from one sample of a study of regulatory T cells. The protocol was immunoSEQ multiplex PCR, while the TCRdb copy is restricted to in-frame clones and leaves out a portion. The sample lists 30,000 to 40,000 clones; 89% were seen once. Sequenced material: conventional CD4+ T cells sorted from blood. These receptors all stem from a person aged 18 to 30 with CD3G deficiency. The CDR3 runs from the conserved cysteine through the conserved F or W. Each record gives: CDR3 protein, V gene, clone size, J gene. The listing skips clone size in some rows; elsewhere it reads once, few, many or a size class.

CDR3: CASSIRGGTDTQYF
V: TRBV19
size: .
J: TRBJ2-3

CDR3: CASSYMGGRQGYTF
V: TRBV6-6
size: .
J: TRBJ1-2

CDR3: CASSQDGGLRYTF
V: TRBV4-1
size: .
J: TRBJ1-2

CDR3: CASRRTTVSDTQYF
V: TRBV10-2
size: .
J: TRBJ2-3

CDR3: CASSLMGGPTYEQYF
V: TRBV11-2
size: .
J: TRBJ2-7

CDR3: CASSLNRGLGVQHF
V: TRBV28
size: .
J: TRBJ1-5

CDR3: CASSPKGLPYNEQFF
V: TRBV19
size: .
J: TRBJ2-1

CDR3: CASSPWFQGSIQYF
V: TRBV28
size: once
J: TRBJ2-4

CDR3: CASSVLFGSPNYGYTF
V: TRBV9
size: .
J: TRBJ1-2

CDR3: CAISSLRLGEQYF
V: TRBV6-1
size: .
J: TRBJ2-7

CDR3: CASSPALAGGGEQYF
V: TRBV28
size: .
J: TRBJ2-7

CDR3: CASSEQAKIPPLHF
V: TRBV6-1
size: few
J: TRBJ1-6

CDR3: CASRPRGLGGDTQYF
V: TRBV27
size: .
J: TRBJ2-3

CDR3: CASSLGQGAGEQYF
V: TRBV11-2
size: .
J: TRBJ2-7

CDR3: CASSEAGGSYEQYF
V: TRBV11-3
size: .
J: TRBJ2-7

CDR3: CAISGRGTDTQYF
V: TRBV10-3
size: .
J: TRBJ2-3

CDR3: CAWTLAGGTGELFF
V: TRBV30
size: .
J: TRBJ2-2

CDR3: CASSPWSPYAGQETQYF
V: TRBV11-2
size: once
J: TRBJ2-5

CDR3: CASSLDSGALGEQYF
V: TRBV7-8
size: .
J: TRBJ2-7

CDR3: CASSLDRVTGQFF
V: TRBV11-2
size: .
J: TRBJ2-1

CDR3: CASSPGGQGAREQYF
V: TRBV18
size: .
J: TRBJ2-7

CDR3: CASSMGRSYEQYF
V: TRBV28
size: .
J: TRBJ2-7

CDR3: CASRSGTSGGYTQYF
V: TRBV6-1
size: .
J: TRBJ2-3

CDR3: CASSPLGQNNQPQHF
V: TRBV19
size: .
J: TRBJ1-5

CDR3: CASSLQGGTEAFF
V: TRBV7-3
size: .
J: TRBJ1-1

CDR3: CASSLGTAPSYEQYF
V: TRBV5-1
size: .
J: TRBJ2-7

CDR3: CASSEWGQGLNF
V: TRBV6-1
size: .
J: TRBJ1-1

CDR3: CASSPGADTEAFF
V: TRBV18
size: .
J: TRBJ1-1

CDR3: CASRRETGRREKLFF
V: TRBV6-1
size: .
J: TRBJ1-4

CDR3: CASSPGERGGYTF
V: TRBV5-1
size: .
J: TRBJ1-2

CDR3: CASSFGQDTDTQYF
V: TRBV5-1
size: .
J: TRBJ2-3

CDR3: CAISESGELSYEQYF
V: TRBV10-3
size: .
J: TRBJ2-7

CDR3: CASSSLGTGNNEQFF
V: TRBV28
size: .
J: TRBJ2-1

CDR3: CASSPPQGALYEQYF
V: TRBV28
size: .
J: TRBJ2-7

CDR3: CASSLGSPSKDTQYF
V: TRBV7-9
size: .
J: TRBJ2-3

CDR3: CASSLGAEETQYF
V: TRBV7-9
size: few
J: TRBJ2-5

CDR3: CASSQGDGQPQHF
V: TRBV6-5
size: .
J: TRBJ1-5

CDR3: CASSPGTYTGELFF
V: TRBV6-6
size: few
J: TRBJ2-2

CDR3: CASSPHTTGSPTF
V: TRBV5-1
size: once
J: TRBJ1-2

CDR3: CASLGRYQETQYF
V: TRBV23-1
size: .
J: TRBJ2-5

CDR3: CASSSTPRTEAFF
V: TRBV11-2
size: .
J: TRBJ1-1

CDR3: CASSERDSWRGEKLFF
V: TRBV6-1
size: .
J: TRBJ1-4

CDR3: CASSLDYNEQFF
V: TRBV7-9
size: .
J: TRBJ2-1

CDR3: CASSLSGFGNTIYF
V: TRBV7-9
size: .
J: TRBJ1-3

CDR3: CASSLAQETQYF
V: TRBV5-1
size: once
J: TRBJ2-5

CDR3: CASSLGRRAGNEQFF
V: TRBV7-8
size: .
J: TRBJ2-1

CDR3: CASSQQGMNTEAFF
V: TRBV5-1
size: .
J: TRBJ1-1

CDR3: CASSLPLQPQHF
V: TRBV28
size: few
J: TRBJ1-5

CDR3: CASSGTSGSNEQFF
V: TRBV28
size: .
J: TRBJ2-1

CDR3: CSASQDYGYTF
V: TRBV20-1
size: .
J: TRBJ1-2

CDR3: CASSLVSLGLSTDTQYF
V: TRBV5-1
size: .
J: TRBJ2-3

CDR3: CASTAQDSSYEQYF
V: TRBV28
size: once
J: TRBJ2-7

CDR3: CASSAPLLLDGGYTF
V: TRBV6-1
size: .
J: TRBJ1-2

CDR3: CASSPTGVPYEQYF
V: TRBV5-1
size: once
J: TRBJ2-7

CDR3: CASRRTGVLGEQYF
V: TRBV28
size: once
J: TRBJ2-7

CDR3: CASSLLEGDYGYTF
V: TRBV28
size: .
J: TRBJ1-2

CDR3: CASSRTYSTSGIYNEQFF
V: TRBV5-1
size: .
J: TRBJ2-1